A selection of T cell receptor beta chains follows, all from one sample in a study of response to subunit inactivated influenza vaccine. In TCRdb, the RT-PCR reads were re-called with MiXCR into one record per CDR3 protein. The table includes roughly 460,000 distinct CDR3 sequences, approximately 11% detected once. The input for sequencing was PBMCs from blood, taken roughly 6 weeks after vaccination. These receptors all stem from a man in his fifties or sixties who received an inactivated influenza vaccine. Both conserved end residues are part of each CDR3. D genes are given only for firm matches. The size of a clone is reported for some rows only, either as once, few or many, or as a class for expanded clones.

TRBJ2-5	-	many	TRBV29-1	CSVEEGPVGTQYF	TGCAGCGTTGAAGAAGGTCCGGTAGGGACCCAGTACTTC
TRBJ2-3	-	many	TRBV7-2	CASSSHTDTQYF	TGTGCCAGCAGCTCCCACACAGATACGCAGTATTTT
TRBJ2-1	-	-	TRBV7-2	CASSTTRDYNEQFF	TGTGCCAGCAGCACAACTAGGGACTACAATGAGCAGTTCTTC
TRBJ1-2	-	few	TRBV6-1	CASSTWTEGYGYTF	TGTGCCAGCAGTACCTGGACAGAGGGCTATGGCTACACCTTC
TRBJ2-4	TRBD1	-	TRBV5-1	CASSEGTVLAKNIQYF	TGCGCCAGCAGCGAAGGGACAGTCTTAGCCAAAAACATTCAGTACTTC
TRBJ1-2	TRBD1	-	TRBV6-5	CASSSYRDRDLRGYTF	TGTGCCAGCAGTTCCTATAGGGACAGGGACTTGCGTGGCTACACCTTC
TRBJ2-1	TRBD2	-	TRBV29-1	CSVEGLLAGNDNEQFF	TGCAGCGTTGAAGGTTTACTAGCGGGAAACGACAATGAGCAGTTCTTC
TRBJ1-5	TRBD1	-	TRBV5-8	CASSYTGQASQHF	TGTGCCAGCAGCTATACCGGACAGGCATCCCAGCATTTT
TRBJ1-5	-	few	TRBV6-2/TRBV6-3	CASRREGQPQHF	TGTGCCAGCAGGAGGGAAGGTCAGCCCCAGCATTTT
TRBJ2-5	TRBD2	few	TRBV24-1	CATSDRAGVETQYF	TGTGCCACCAGTGATCGAGCGGGGGTTGAGACCCAGTACTTC
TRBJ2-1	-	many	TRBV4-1	CASSHRTVPQANEQFF	TGCGCCAGCAGCCACCGGACAGTCCCTCAGGCCAATGAGCAGTTCTTC
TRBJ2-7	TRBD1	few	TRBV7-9	CASTKGAGSSYEQYF	TGTGCCAGCACCAAGGGGGCCGGCAGTTCCTACGAGCAGTACTTC
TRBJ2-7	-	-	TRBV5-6	CASSLRLYEQYF	TGTGCCAGCAGCTTAAGGCTTTACGAGCAGTACTTC
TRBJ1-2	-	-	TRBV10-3	CAISALDPRDHGYTF	TGTGCCATCAGTGCTCTCGACCCCAGAGACCATGGCTACACCTTC
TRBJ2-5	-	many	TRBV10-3	CAISESGQQETQYF	TGTGCCATCAGTGAGTCGGGACAACAAGAGACCCAGTACTTC
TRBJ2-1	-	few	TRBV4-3	CASSQDWGGEPWNEQFF	TGCGCCAGCAGCCAAGATTGGGGCGGGGAACCTTGGAATGAGCAGTTCTTC
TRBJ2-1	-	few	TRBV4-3	CASSWSGYNEQFF	TGCGCCAGCAGCTGGTCCGGCTACAATGAGCAGTTCTTC
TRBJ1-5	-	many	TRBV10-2	CASSESGTANQPQHF	TGCGCCAGCAGTGAGTCGGGCACCGCCAATCAGCCCCAGCATTTT
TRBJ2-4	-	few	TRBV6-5	CASSYSMSGKNIQYF	TGTGCCAGCAGTTACTCGATGAGTGGCAAAAACATTCAGTACTTC
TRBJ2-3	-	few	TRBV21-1	CASSRPGGTPITDTQYF	TGTGCCAGCAGCCGACCCGGGGGCACCCCCATCACAGATACGCAGTATTTT
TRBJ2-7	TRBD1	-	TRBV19	CASSVFFTVTGGYEQYF	TGTGCCAGTAGTGTCTTTTTTACTGTGACAGGGGGCTACGAGCAGTACTTC
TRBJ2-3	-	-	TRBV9	CASSKHPSMTDTQYF	TGTGCCAGCAGCAAGCATCCCTCTATGACAGATACGCAGTATTTT
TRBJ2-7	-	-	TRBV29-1	CSVSLEQSYEQYF	TGCAGCGTTTCTTTGGAGCAGTCCTACGAGCAGTACTTC
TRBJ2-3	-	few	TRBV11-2	CASSSPTSRVQVVTQYF	TGTGCCAGCAGCTCTCCGACTAGTCGGGTACAAGTGGTTACGCAGTATTTT
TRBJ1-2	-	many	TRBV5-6	CASTSRSEANYGYTF	TGTGCCAGCACTTCCCGCTCGGAAGCTAACTATGGCTACACCTTC
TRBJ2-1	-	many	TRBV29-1	CSVGLARWNEQFF	TGCAGCGTTGGCCTTGCTAGGTGGAATGAGCAGTTCTTC
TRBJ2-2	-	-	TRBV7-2	CASSLVLASSGELFF	TGTGCCAGCAGCTTAGTGTTGGCTAGCTCCGGGGAGCTGTTTTTT
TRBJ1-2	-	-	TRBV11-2	CASSLTRAAGATTNYGYTF	TGTGCCAGCAGCTTAACCCGGGCGGCAGGGGCTACAACTAACTATGGCTACACCTTC
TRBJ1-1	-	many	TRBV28	CASSFTGLQGGLTEAFF	TGTGCCAGCAGTTTTACGGGGCTCCAAGGAGGGCTCACTGAAGCTTTCTTT
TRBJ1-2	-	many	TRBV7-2	CASVRGQRFNYGYTF	TGTGCCAGTGTCAGAGGGCAGCGCTTTAACTATGGCTACACCTTC
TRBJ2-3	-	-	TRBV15	CATSRGPDTQYF	TGTGCCACCAGCAGAGGTCCCGATACGCAGTATTTT
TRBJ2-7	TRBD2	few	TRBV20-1	CSARLAGHNYEQYF	TGCAGTGCTAGGTTAGCGGGACACAATTACGAGCAGTACTTC
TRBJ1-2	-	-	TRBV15	CATSRDPEGGYTF	TGTGCCACCAGCAGAGATCCGGAGGGCGGCTACACCTTC
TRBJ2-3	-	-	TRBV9	CASASGPKSTDTQYF	TGTGCCAGCGCCTCAGGCCCCAAGAGCACAGATACGCAGTATTTT
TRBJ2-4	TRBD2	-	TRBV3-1	CASSHSGTSGSSTKNIQYF	TGTGCCAGCAGCCACTCCGGGACTAGCGGGAGCTCAACCAAAAACATTCAGTACTTC
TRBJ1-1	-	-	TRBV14	CASSQAQGGWAEAFF	TGTGCCAGCAGCCAAGCGCAAGGGGGTTGGGCTGAAGCTTTCTTT
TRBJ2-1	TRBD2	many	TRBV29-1	CSVVSGALDNEQFF	TGCAGCGTTGTTAGCGGGGCCCTCGACAATGAGCAGTTCTTC
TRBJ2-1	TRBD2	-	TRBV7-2	CASSLSSGGRGEQFF	TGTGCCAGCAGCTTATCTAGCGGGGGCCGTGGTGAGCAGTTCTTC
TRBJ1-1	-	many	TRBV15	CATSRDRANTEAFF	TGTGCCACCAGCAGAGATCGGGCGAACACTGAAGCTTTCTTT